This TCR beta chain was retrieved from a study of shared clonotypes between healthy human individuals (TCRdb year 2020). In the study overall: A few men and two women, aged 18 to 49 years, made up the cohort. For each donor, CD4 naive and CD4 memory were each given three plates, CD8 naive was given two plates, and CD8 memory was given one plate. To estimate repertoire size and how much clonotype sharing occurs between individuals, the study deeply sequenced the blood TCR repertoires of about 5 healthy adults. Libraries were prepared and TCR repertoires were sequenced by different laboratories using diverse techniques, in order to increase sequencing depth and limit assay-specific biases. Leukapheresis yielded between about 0.94 and 8.9 billion PBMCs per donor.

A remark on this clone: Its cognate antigen has yet to be identified. No base quality values were provided; no much bigger clone lies one nucleotide off.

Broad study findings and their caveats: Pairwise subsampling led to the expectation that sequencing depth would affect the degree of clonotype sharing among donors. Around 5% of naive CD4, 3.5% of naive CD8, around 2.3% of memory CD4, and around 0.42% of memory CD8 clonotypes were shared across several donors. Compared with non-shared clonotypes, clonotypes shared by all four sorted-subset donors had higher generation probabilities. Estimated clonotype richness was generally larger for naive than for memory subsets. Rarefaction of sorted-subset datasets indicated incomplete sequencing despite the large sequencing depth. The genetic and exposure-history diversity represented was limited by the small number of donors. Only blood was sampled, and tissue TCR repertoires likely differ from those in blood.

Measured from the cysteine to the phenylalanine, the CDR3 is 14 residues long. The only DNA kept is the CDR3, 42 bases in frame from the first base. Trimming removed 1 base from V and 5 bases from J, leaving 12 bases between the germline ends. Sequences SGHTA (CDR1) and FQGNSA (CDR2) are obtained from the germline V gene. Donors were healthy HIV-negative adults with no recently reported acute infections or vaccinations. Every donor was a Caucasian adult living in Nashville, Tennessee, USA. CD4+ T cells were enriched through magnetic negative selection, after which naive cells were positively selected on CD45RA and the remaining negative fraction served as the memory subset. After blood collection by leukapheresis, PBMCs were isolated using Ficoll-Histopaque density gradient centrifugation and then cryopreserved in the vapor phase of liquid nitrogen. Analytical flow cytometry was used to check the purity and quantity of each magnetically sorted T cell population. Genomic DNA was isolated from every sorted fraction and measured by UV absorbance on a Nanodrop 2000c.

Using the deep immunoSEQ assay, TCR CDR3 regions were amplified from genomic DNA by multiplex PCR. For each cell subset, the extracted genomic DNA was distributed evenly across all wells of several immunoSEQ 96-well plates, and each plate served as one replicate. Each replicate PCR for sorted subsets received around 210 ng genomic DNA, equal to tens of thousands of T cell genomes. The purified libraries were quantified using a Qubit 3.0 fluorometer, sized with a Bioanalyzer 2100, and then quantified again using the KAPA Library Quantification kit. Each immunoSEQ 96-well plate was sequenced on its own single-read 150-cycle Illumina NextSeq 550 flow cell. Per the original workflow: The immunoSEQ output contained only junctional sequences without quality scores, so filtering could not match that applied to full-length reads. To assign V/J genes and CDR3, sequences were annotated against IMGT germline references using PyIR, a Python wrapper for IgBLAST v1.9. Reads were removed for weak V/J assignments (E-value above 1e-6), missing CDR3, stop codons, out-of-frame junctions, or ambiguous translated residues. V3J clonotypes were defined as sequences sharing the same inferred V gene, J gene, and CDR3 amino acid sequence. Percentage overlap between repertoires was calculated by dividing the number of shared unique clonotypes by the size of the smaller repertoire. Repertoire richness was assessed with RTK rarefaction, the Chao1 estimator, and Recon v2.1 estimates of unobserved clonotypes. OLGA was used to compute generation probabilities for all TCRbeta clonotypes that the gDNA method yielded from a few donors. In its TCRdb copy, this immuneACCESS table keeps in-frame sequences only and misses some clones. Where compared with another copy, unresolved V genes explain less than half of these, and the others have no known cause. V and J calls and clone size are copied from that table; D and trimming were computed from the DNA. This sample gives about 2,500,000 clones in total; over 85% of them show up just once. The leading ten clones occupy around 0.14% of the sample.

The material sequenced was naive CD4+ T cells sorted from blood. The cell subset or site label here, explained by the study, means: CD45RA+ positively selected. This TCR was recovered from a man aged 18 to 30 in good health. The sequence links TRBV7-2 to TRBJ2-7; the D gene is possibly TRBD2, with 6 bases matching. The CDR3 amino acid sequence is: CASSLVGTQNEQYF. The DNA sequence is TGTGCCAGCAGCTTAGTCGGGACTCAAAACGAGCAGTACTTC.